This T cell receptor (beta chain) derives from a study of cytomegalovirus exposure and HLA in healthy donors. In the study overall: In a later analysis, the 100 to 150 validation repertoires were reported to have used the same platform as the roughly 730 first-cohort repertoires.

On this clone: Its antigen is not identified. At the DNA level, this CDR3 is encoded by other sequences in the same sample as well.

Germline-derived CDR1 and CDR2 are SNHLY and FYNNEI. The CDR3 is made up of 11 amino acids. V was cut by 7 bases and J by 0 bases, with 2 bases left in between. Study-level points and caveats: The finding came from a later analysis; first-cohort TCR clusters tended to co-occur in the roughly 120 validation repertoires. Reports indicated that the classifier achieved high specificity and sensitivity in diagnosing cytomegalovirus status.

Clones were read by immunoSEQ multiplex PCR, and TCRdb kept only the in-frame ones, dropping some. The data show around 250,000 clones, 90% seen once. Sample: PBMCs. This clonotype was sampled from a woman between 18 and 29 years old in good health and CMV-seronegative. The genes are TRBV2 and TRBJ2-3; D gene unclear. The DNA for the CDR3 is TGTGCCAGCACTAGCACAGATACGCAGTATTTT. The encoded protein is CASTSTDTQYF.